This TCR beta chain was observed in a study of cytomegalovirus exposure and HLA in healthy donors (TCRdb year 2017). At the level of the whole study: According to an earlier analysis of 550 to 750 of the donors, 150 million to 200 million T cells yielded 120 million or so unique TCR beta sequences and 276 Gb of sequence data. Genome-wide SNP genotypes for about 65% of the 666 donors were used in a later genetic analysis, which treated that subset as a discovery cohort. About 330 gigabases of sequencing data and around 80 million unique TCR sequences made up an early release that covered fewer than 650 HLA-typed donors. A later analysis re-analyzed previously published TCR beta repertoires from several hundred donors and added high-resolution HLA genotyping to study TCR occurrence patterns. Of the 300 to 400 genotyped donors, approximately 80% fell in the genetic ancestry cluster associated with self-reported Caucasian donors. Among about 410 genotyped donors of the cohort, an average of around 220,000 unique TCR beta nucleotide sequences was sequenced per donor, of which roughly 17% were non-productive. Donor age, sex, ethnicity and CMV serostatus were compiled alongside the repertoire data. Besides the first cohort of approximately 670 subjects, a separate validation cohort made up of 120 different subjects was used. The number of donors typed differed by locus, with about 629-630 for A, B, C, DRB1 and DQB1, roughly 550 for DQA1, approximately 570 for DPA1, and approximately 470 for DPB1. Because of strong linkage in the cohort, roughly five DR-DQ haplotypes were treated as single units for association and clustering. All discovery cohort repertoires had been generated on a single sequencing platform. HLA typing included class I and class II loci at four-digit resolution. In an earlier analysis of 500 to 650 of the donors, high-throughput TCR beta sequencing was used to judge whether each TCR beta V gene segment behaved as functional or pseudogenic. Rather than using new phenotypic data, the later analysis identified candidate immune exposures from TCR beta sequences and from how often those sequences occurred across donors. To predict cytomegalovirus infection status, the study brought together high-throughput TCR immunosequencing, statistical association of individual TCRs with disease status, and machine learning. The T cell repertoires of 550 to 850 subjects were profiled by immunosequencing and related to cytomegalovirus serostatus. The study aimed to test whether signatures of past pathogen exposure could be identified by cataloging public T cell receptors. What the work shows at the level of the full study, not this receptor alone: Only TCR beta chains were sequenced in this cohort, and the absence of alpha or paired-chain data limited detectable features. Some IMGT-functional V segments, including TRBV6-2 and TRBV6-3, could not be distinguished by the 87-base-pair reads and were therefore excluded. A further reported finding was that TCR beta sequences accurately predicted the HLA-A and HLA-B alleles for most subjects in the first cohort. V-gene and J-gene trimming of TCR beta chains was associated with a missense DCLRE1C variant in a later genetic analysis, and the association was replicated in an independent cohort. In vitro tests confirmed that a few of the cytomegalovirus-associated TCR beta chains recognize cytomegalovirus antigens. According to a later analysis, TCR association rates differed among HLA loci, with DRB1 alleles showing the most associated TCRs and HLA-C alleles showing the fewest. Correlated functional status among segregating V segments might reflect linkage disequilibrium, but an unknown experimental factor could not be ruled out. A cluster of highly shared sequence variants was judged likely to be a technical artifact of the sequencing pipeline. Most TCR sequences were observed very rarely across donors, whereas some public TCRs were present in many individuals. Roughly uniform sequencing depth across donors was assumed in presence/absence analyses, although this assumption may not hold. In a later analysis, several top co-occurrence clusters were reported to appear linked to parvovirus B19, influenza, CMV and Epstein-Barr virus. A later analysis associated roughly 17,000 TCR beta sequences with specific HLA alleles at a false discovery rate of 0.05. Because counts were too low, 15 or so rarely observed V segments, including chromosome 9 orphons, were excluded from the earlier analysis of some 540 of the donors. Compared with equally common non-associated chains, HLA-associated TCR beta chains in a later analysis were more clonally expanded and had lower generation probabilities. In a later analysis, most CMV-associated TCR beta chains were found to appear HLA-restricted, with HLA associations seemingly driven largely by CMV exposure. Cytomegalovirus status was reported to be diagnosed by the classifier with high specificity and sensitivity in both the original and validation cohorts. According to the authors, the approach could potentially be generalized to other disease states and immunological phenotypes. Assigning TCR associations to individual alleles was difficult when HLA alleles, especially DR and DQ, strongly co-occurred. Broadly in line with IMGT annotations, most TCR beta V segments showed up in productive rearrangements about 87% or about 30% of the time in an earlier analysis of several hundred of the donors. In the study, approximately 150 TCR beta chains were listed as associated with cytomegalovirus. Immune exposure information for the cohort was limited to CMV serostatus. Because HLA typing was unavailable for some donors at each locus, only the typed subset was used in association tests. A later genetic analysis reported fewer N-insertions in productive TCRs among donors in an Asian-associated ancestry cluster than the approximately 670-donor mean.

Concerning this clone itself: Its specific antigen is unknown. No qualities accompany the bases; no much larger clone lies one base away.

The cohort consisted of more than 650 healthy bone marrow donors. Cohort members were all nominally healthy when sampled, although unrecorded immune exposures were likely present. The donor was CMV seropositive and was included in the group of around 300 seropositive cohort members. A peripheral blood sample was collected from each donor, and TCR beta sequencing was performed on peripheral blood mononuclear cells. Genomic DNA extraction from the blood cell samples was performed with the Qiagen DNeasy Blood Extraction Kit. The CDR3 contains 13 residues, cysteine and phenylalanine counted. Kept here is only the CDR3 DNA, which spans 39 bases and is read in frame from base 1. V and J are truncated by 5 bases and 1 base respectively, leaving an intervening sequence of 8 bases. CDR1 and CDR2 are drawn from the germline V gene (reference sequence): MNHNY, SVGAGI. The library was produced with the immunoSEQ multiplex PCR assay. A mixture of 60 forward primers for TCR Vbeta segments and 13 reverse primers for TCR Jbeta segments was used in the multiplex PCR. Amplification of the CDR3 region of rearranged TCR beta genes was performed with a multiplex PCR assay on genomic DNA. The amplified TCR beta libraries were sequenced on the Illumina HiSeq System as 87-base-pair reads. Per the authors' processing: A later analysis counted 65 million to 90 million unique TCR beta chains across the 500 to 850 repertoires, and roughly 10 million of these chains were shared by at least two donors. Raw reads were error-corrected and collapsed into unique sequences by a nearest-neighbor algorithm in which closely related sequences were merged to remove PCR and sequencing errors. V, D and J gene segments were assigned by aligning CDR3 sequences to IMGT reference sequences. For a sequence to be retained, a match of at least six nucleotides was required to both a V gene segment and a J gene segment. A rearrangement was called productive if the CDR3 had no stop codons and remained in frame with V and J, and every other rearrangement was called non-productive. CDR3 was defined by IMGT convention, running from the second conserved V-encoded cysteine to the conserved J-encoded phenylalanine. The earlier analysis of roughly 590 of the donors excluded any sequence lacking an unambiguous match to a single V gene segment. An earlier analysis of a few hundred of the donors called V segments functional above 56.7% productive rearrangements and segregating when the between-donor standard deviation exceeded 5%. A statistical classification framework was built for diagnosing cytomegalovirus status from the catalog of TCR beta chain sequences. V and J gene assignment, in a later analysis, came from comparing TCR nucleotide sequences with IMGT/GENE-DB human TR gene sequences. The TCRdist pipeline was used in a later analysis to assign CDR3 sequences and most-parsimonious VDJ recombination scenarios. In a later analysis, every TCR beta chain was defined by the combination of its CDR3 amino acid sequence and its V-gene family, and reads without a unique V-gene family were dropped. As a way to deal with suspected cross-contamination and a sequencing artifact, a later analysis dropped under 600 nucleotide sequences that were highly shared and had low generation probability. A later analysis calculated a clonal expansion index for each public chain from normalized within-repertoire ranks of inferred template counts. In a later analysis, generation probabilities were computed using a VDJ recombination model fitted to out-of-frame rearrangements, and the results were checked against IGoR. Hypergeometric tests were used in a later analysis to score TCR-TCR, TCR-HLA and TCR-CMV co-occurrence, with a repertoire-size bias correction applied to the TCR pairs. In a later analysis, false discovery rates were estimated by permuting HLA or CMV assignments 20 times. In a later analysis, co-occurring TCRs were grouped using DBSCAN, with TCRdist sequence similarity added in when clustering inside HLA-allele-positive subsets. For co-occurrence clustering, repertoires with fewer than 30,000 or more than 120,000 public chains were excluded, along with five repertoires with anomalous nucleotide sharing. Not all clones reach the TCRdb copy of this immuneACCESS table, which keeps in-frame sequences only. Checked studies attribute under half of the gap to unresolved V genes and leave the rest unexplained. Clone size and the V and J calls come from that table; the DNA yielded D and trimming. The sample table records about 190,000 clones; roughly 77% of these occur just once. About 4.8% of the sample is in the top ten clones.

The specimen sequenced was PBMCs. The sequence links TRBV6-6 to TRBJ2-5; the D region possibly corresponds to TRBD2 (5 bases align). This clonotype originated in a man aged 25 to 45 in good health and CMV-seropositive. At the DNA level, the sequence is TGTGCCAGCAGTCGGGGTGGCCAAGAGACCCAGTACTTC. Its coded protein is CASSRGGQETQYF.